This TCR beta chain was identified during a study of CD8+CD57+ T cells in acquired aplastic anemia. Patients sequenced had flow cytometry evidence of CD8+CD57+ cell expansion. Germline-derived CDR1 and CDR2 are LNHNV and YYDKDF (reference sequence). This CDR3 contains 13 residues. Regarding this clonotype: The junction does not match germline at one end; this may be a read error.

Using genomic DNA as the template, TCR beta VDJ and CDR3 profiling was carried out. TCRdb reprocessed the reads via MiXCR and lists one record per CDR3 protein. The sample shows about 270,000 distinct CDR3 sequences, approximately 86% of them seen only once. This receptor was taken from a human donor with aplastic anemia. This rearrangement joins TRBV15 to TRBJ2-3; unclear D gene. The sample comprised sorted CD4+, CD8+, or CD8+CD57+ T cells (not recorded which) from PBMCs. The CDR3 here is CATSRGSKEKPQF. The CDR3 DNA is TGTGCCACCAGCAGAGGGAGCAAAGAAAAGCCGCAGTTC.